Below, one TCR beta chain is given with its context. Its target is not known. This CDR3 spans 15 amino acids. Unmatched junction bases numbered 7, after V lost 3 bases and J lost 3 bases. The V gene's germline CDR1 is GTSNPN and CDR2 SVGIG (reference sequence). The sample comes from a study of cytomegalovirus exposure and HLA in healthy donors. About the research overall: Earlier, 90 million to 140 million unique TCR beta sequences were recovered from approximately 200 million T cells by an analysis. Study-level results: Previous analysis showed most TCR beta V segments were productive about 87% or about 30% of the time. Sequencing likely produced, as an artifact, a cluster of highly shared sequence variants.

The PCR ran on 60 Vbeta and 13 Jbeta primers. Original processing notes: Later reanalysis found approximately 80 million unique TCR beta chains, around 10 million of them shared. Here immunoSEQ multiplex PCR was the method, and the copy in TCRdb shows in-frame clones only, minus some. For V, J and clone size, that table is used; D and trimming come from the DNA. The data include 100,000 to 150,000 clones; the top ten clones carry less than 3.5%. The chain employs TRBV30 and TRBJ2-1, with TRBD2 matching over 8 bases. The TCR originated in a man aged 25-40 years in good health and CMV-seronegative. The source material was PBMCs. The CDR3 nucleotides are TGTGCCTGGAGCCTTAGCGGGACTAACTACAATGAGCAGTTCTTC. Protein sequence: CAWSLSGTNYNEQFF.